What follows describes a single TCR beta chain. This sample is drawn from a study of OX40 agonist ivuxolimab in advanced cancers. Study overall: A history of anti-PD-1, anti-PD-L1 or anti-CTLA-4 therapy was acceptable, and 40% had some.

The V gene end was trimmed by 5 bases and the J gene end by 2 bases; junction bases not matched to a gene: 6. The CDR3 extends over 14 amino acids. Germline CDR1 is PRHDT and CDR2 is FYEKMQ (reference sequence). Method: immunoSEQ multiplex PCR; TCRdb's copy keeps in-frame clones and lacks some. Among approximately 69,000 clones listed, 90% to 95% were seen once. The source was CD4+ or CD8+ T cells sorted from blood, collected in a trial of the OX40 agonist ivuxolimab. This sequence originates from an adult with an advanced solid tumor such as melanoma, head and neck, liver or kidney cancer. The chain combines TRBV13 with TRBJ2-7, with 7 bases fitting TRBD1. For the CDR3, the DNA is TGTGCCAGCAGCCTTAGGACAGGAACCTACGAGCAGTACTTC. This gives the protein CASSLRTGTYEQYF.